These T cell receptor beta chains were read from a single sample in a study of OX40 agonist ivuxolimab in advanced cancers. Sequenced by immunoSEQ multiplex PCR; TCRdb stores in-frame clones only, minus some. The table includes tens of thousands of clones, around nine tenths detected once. The source material was CD4+ or CD8+ T cells sorted from blood, sampled in a trial of the OX40 agonist ivuxolimab. The receptors were sampled from an adult with an advanced solid tumor such as melanoma, head and neck, liver or kidney cancer. CDR3s include the opening cysteine and the closing phenylalanine or tryptophan. A D gene is named only where the DNA matches it firmly. Clone size appears in some rows only: once, few, many, or a class for an expanded clone.

j_gene,d_gene,v_gene,abundance,CDR3aa,CDR3nt
TRBJ2-5,TRBD2,TRBV30,.,CAWSKSYSGGAETQYF,TGTGCCTGGAGTAAATCCTATAGCGGGGGGGCCGAGACCCAGTACTTC
TRBJ2-1,TRBD1,TRBV19,.,CASSTRRGQGVYNEQFF,TGTGCCAGTAGTACACGCCGGGGACAGGGAGTATACAATGAGCAGTTCTTC
TRBJ2-1,TRBD2,TRBV2,.,CASRGDYNEQFF,TGTGCCAGTCGGGGGGACTACAATGAGCAGTTCTTC
TRBJ2-7,.,TRBV5-1,.,CASSSRLLQGNPYEQYF,TGCGCCAGCAGCTCACGCCTACTTCAGGGGAACCCCTACGAGCAGTACTTC
TRBJ2-5,TRBD2,TRBV4-1,.,CASSQELTGLAGGGTQYF,TGCGCCAGCAGCCAAGAATTAACGGGACTAGCGGGAGGGGGGACCCAGTACTTC
TRBJ2-5,TRBD2,TRBV4-2,once,CASSQKLGGVEETQYF,TGTGCCAGCAGCCAGAAATTGGGGGGGGTTGAAGAGACCCAGTACTTC
TRBJ1-1,TRBD1,TRBV15,.,CATSRDQGGWTEAFF,TGTGCCACCAGCAGAGATCAGGGGGGTTGGACTGAAGCTTTCTTT
TRBJ1-1,.,TRBV27,once,CASSLNLGADTEAFF,TGTGCCAGCAGTTTAAATCTAGGGGCTGACACTGAAGCTTTCTTT
TRBJ2-7,.,TRBV19,.,CASSIGQRRSSYEQYF,TGTGCCAGTAGTATCGGTCAGCGAAGAAGCTCCTACGAGCAGTACTTC
TRBJ1-2,TRBD1,TRBV6-6,.,CASSYSYLDRGYTF,TGTGCCAGCAGTTACTCCTACCTGGACAGGGGGTACACCTTC
TRBJ1-5,.,TRBV19,.,CASSSTENQPQHF,TGTGCCAGTAGTTCCACAGAGAATCAGCCCCAGCATTTT
TRBJ2-3,.,TRBV10-3,.,CAISVGPPDTQYF,TGTGCCATCAGCGTGGGCCCCCCAGATACGCAGTATTTT
TRBJ2-1,TRBD2,TRBV4-2,.,CASSQATLASAGNEQFF,TGTGCCAGCAGCCAAGCCACACTAGCGTCAGCGGGGAATGAGCAGTTCTTC
TRBJ2-2,TRBD1,TRBV6-6,.,CASSYQGAISTGELFF,TGTGCCAGCAGTTACCAGGGGGCGATAAGCACCGGGGAGCTGTTTTTT
TRBJ1-1,TRBD1,TRBV6-5,.,CASRGTGNTEAFF,TGTGCCAGCAGAGGGACAGGGAACACTGAAGCTTTCTTT
TRBJ2-2,.,TRBV27,.,CASRRQGGSTGELFF,TGTGCCAGCAGACGACAGGGAGGGTCCACCGGGGAGCTGTTTTTT
TRBJ2-5,TRBD2,TRBV7-7,.,CASSLVSSGAPRLETQYF,TGTGCTAGCAGCTTAGTGTCTAGCGGGGCCCCAAGGTTGGAGACCCAGTACTTC
TRBJ2-1,.,TRBV14,once,CASSQRTPEQFF,TGTGCCAGCAGCCAACGGACCCCAGAGCAGTTCTTC
TRBJ2-3,TRBD1,TRBV11-2,.,CASSKSGQGITDTQYF,TGTGCCAGCAGCAAATCGGGACAGGGGATCACAGATACGCAGTATTTT
TRBJ2-7,.,TRBV20-1,.,CSARVYEQYF,TGCAGTGCTAGAGTCTACGAGCAGTACTTC
TRBJ2-5,.,TRBV11-3,.,CASSFSETQYF,TGTGCCAGCAGCTTCTCGGAGACCCAGTACTTC
TRBJ1-2,.,TRBV6-1,.,CASSGGSTTGYTF,TGTGCCAGCAGTGGGGGGAGCACAACTGGCTACACCTTC
TRBJ1-3,.,TRBV5-1,.,CASTPEGNSGNTIYF,TGCGCCAGCACCCCGGAGGGGAACTCTGGAAACACCATATATTTT
TRBJ2-3,.,TRBV18,.,CASSSGRGGSTDTQYF,TGTGCCAGCTCATCTGGTCGGGGAGGAAGCACAGATACGCAGTATTTT
TRBJ1-2,TRBD1,TRBV11-3,.,CASSLVGTGARDYGYTF,TGTGCCAGCAGCTTAGTCGGGACAGGGGCTCGAGACTATGGCTACACCTTC
TRBJ2-1,TRBD1,TRBV18,.,CASSPRERTGVYNEQFF,TGTGCCAGCTCACCAAGGGAGAGGACAGGGGTCTACAATGAGCAGTTCTTC
TRBJ2-5,.,TRBV6-6,.,CASQLTIDVGLEYF,TGTGCCAGCCAACTAACAATTGATGTCGGATTAGAGTACTTC
TRBJ2-7,TRBD2,TRBV6-5,.,CASSYEVAGVEQYF,TGTGCCAGCAGTTACGAGGTAGCGGGAGTTGAGCAGTACTTC
TRBJ1-1,.,TRBV2,.,CASRSGPGWKDTEAFF,TGTGCCAGCAGGTCCGGGCCGGGGTGGAAAGACACTGAAGCTTTCTTT
TRBJ1-2,.,TRBV6-5,.,CASARDSHEGYTF,TGTGCCAGTGCGAGGGACTCCCACGAGGGCTACACCTTC
TRBJ2-3,TRBD1,TRBV18,.,CASSPGTASTDTQYF,TGTGCCAGCTCACCAGGGACAGCTAGCACAGATACGCAGTATTTT
TRBJ2-3,.,TRBV13,few,CASSSDRAPNPGTQYF,TGTGCCAGCAGCTCCGACCGAGCCCCGAACCCCGGGACGCAGTATTTT
TRBJ2-1,TRBD2,TRBV7-6,once,CASSGRPGREEQFF,TGTGCCAGCAGCGGGAGGCCAGGGAGGGAGGAGCAGTTCTTC
TRBJ2-3,.,TRBV4-2,.,CASKGGALGLDTQYF,TGTGCCAGCAAGGGCGGTGCCTTGGGGTTAGATACGCAGTATTTT
TRBJ1-4,.,TRBV6-6,few,CASRLRTENEKLFF,TGTGCCAGCAGACTCCGGACCGAGAATGAAAAACTGTTTTTT
TRBJ1-5,.,TRBV9,.,CASDQPQHF,TGTGCCAGCGATCAGCCCCAGCATTTT
TRBJ2-1,TRBD1,TRBV6-6,once,CASSTPGTGYNEQFF,TGTGCCAGCAGTACCCCGGGGACAGGTTACAATGAGCAGTTCTTC
TRBJ2-2,TRBD1,TRBV5-1,.,CASSPGQGITGELFF,TGCGCCAGCAGCCCTGGACAGGGAATCACCGGGGAGCTGTTTTTT
TRBJ2-7,TRBD2,TRBV12-5,.,CASGLVLAGLAGYEQYF,TGTGCTAGTGGTTTGGTACTAGCGGGACTAGCGGGCTACGAGCAGTACTTC
TRBJ2-7,TRBD2,TRBV7-2,.,CASSLGGLAGAYEQYF,TGTGCCAGCAGCTTAGGGGGACTAGCGGGGGCCTACGAGCAGTACTTC
TRBJ2-7,TRBD1,TRBV2,.,CASSGEGQSYEQYF,TGTGCCAGCAGTGGAGAGGGACAGAGCTACGAGCAGTACTTC
TRBJ1-1,.,TRBV29-1,once,CSVERTYSNPNTEAFF,TGCAGCGTTGAAAGGACTTACAGCAACCCGAACACTGAAGCTTTCTTT
TRBJ2-7,.,TRBV11-2,once,CARPPRSSYEQYF,TGTGCAAGGCCCCCCCGGAGCTCCTACGAGCAGTACTTC
TRBJ1-1,TRBD1,TRBV7-8,.,CASSSDRAGEAFF,TGTGCCAGCAGCTCAGACAGGGCCGGTGAAGCTTTCTTT
TRBJ1-5,.,TRBV28,.,CASSFNAGYYNQPQHF,TGTGCCAGCAGTTTTAACGCAGGGTACTACAATCAGCCCCAGCATTTT
TRBJ1-6,.,TRBV6-1,.,CASSLGVDSPLHF,TGTGCCAGCAGTTTGGGGGTAGACTCACCCCTCCACTTT
TRBJ1-1,TRBD1,TRBV4-3,.,CASSQDGSYRTGRQAFF,TGCGCCAGCAGCCAAGACGGCTCGTACAGGACAGGTCGACAAGCTTTCTTT
TRBJ2-7,.,TRBV6-5,.,CASSYSRGSSYEQYF,TGTGCCAGCAGTTACTCGAGGGGGAGCTCCTACGAGCAGTACTTC
TRBJ2-1,.,TRBV7-8,.,CASSLVGGSYNEQFF,TGTGCCAGCAGCTTAGTCGGGGGCTCCTACAATGAGCAGTTCTTC
TRBJ1-3,.,TRBV9,.,CASSVDQAGNTIYF,TGTGCCAGCAGCGTAGATCAGGCTGGAAACACCATATATTTT
TRBJ2-1,TRBD2,TRBV6-5,.,CASSPETSGRGQFF,TGTGCCAGCAGCCCTGAGACTAGCGGGAGGGGGCAGTTCTTC
TRBJ2-4,TRBD1,TRBV5-6,once,CASSPGQGGAQYF,TGTGCCAGCAGCCCTGGACAGGGCGGAGCTCAGTACTTC